A selection of T cell receptor beta chains follows, all from one sample in a study of preoperative IRX-2 immunotherapy in early breast cancer. TCRdb's copy holds only in-frame clones and misses some; the assay was immunoSEQ multiplex PCR. The table includes roughly 27,000 clones, 70% to 85% detected once. This specimen was collected from a patient treated with IRX-2 immunotherapy. These receptors were taken from a human donor with breast cancer. CDR3s include the opening cysteine and the closing phenylalanine or tryptophan. The order of the fields is CDR3 protein, CDR3 DNA, J gene, clone size, V gene, D gene. The D gene is left open where the match is weak. A clone size is listed for some rows: how often the clone was seen (once, few, many), or a class if it is expanded.

CASSPGTSVEFF | TGTGCCAGCTCACCTGGGACTAGCGTAGAATTCTTC | TRBJ2-1 | few | TRBV18 | TRBD2
CASSQDSGADYGYTF | TGTGCCAGCAGCCAAGATTCAGGGGCGGACTATGGCTACACCTTC | TRBJ1-2 | . | TRBV14 | .
CARSLVAISGNTIYF | TGTGCCAGAAGCTTAGTGGCGATCTCTGGAAACACCATATATTTT | TRBJ1-3 | . | TRBV11-3 | .
CASSSLTYEQYF | TGTGCCAGCAGTTCCCTTACCTACGAGCAGTACTTC | TRBJ2-7 | once | TRBV6-8 | .
CASTTGVSSYEQYF | TGTGCCAGCACTACAGGGGTCAGCTCCTACGAGCAGTACTTC | TRBJ2-7 | . | TRBV11-3 | TRBD1
CASSELTPQETQYF | TGTGCCAGCAGTGAACTCACACCTCAAGAGACCCAGTACTTC | TRBJ2-5 | . | TRBV2 | .
CAYRQGANEKLFF | TGTGCCTACCGACAGGGGGCGAACGAAAAACTGTTTTTT | TRBJ1-4 | once | TRBV30 | TRBD1
CASRNQGAGELFF | TGTGCCAGTAGGAACCAGGGGGCCGGGGAGCTGTTTTTT | TRBJ2-2 | . | TRBV19 | TRBD1
CASSQPNPLETQYF | TGTGCCAGCAGTCAACCTAACCCACTGGAGACCCAGTACTTC | TRBJ2-5 | few | TRBV11-3 | .
CASSLDTAYEQYF | TGTGCCAGCAGCTTAGACACAGCCTACGAGCAGTACTTC | TRBJ2-7 | . | TRBV7-1 | .
CASSRTGPPSPDTQYF | TGCGCCAGCAGCCGCACCGGGCCCCCGAGCCCAGATACGCAGTATTTT | TRBJ2-3 | . | TRBV5-1 | .
CASSQVQEITGELFF | TGCGCCAGCAGCCAAGTCCAGGAGATCACCGGGGAGCTGTTTTTT | TRBJ2-2 | . | TRBV23-1 | .
CASSPRASGITDTQYF | TGTGCCAGCAGCCCACGTGCTAGCGGGATCACAGATACGCAGTATTTT | TRBJ2-3 | . | TRBV11-3 | TRBD2
CASSDRNNEKLFF | TGTGCCAGTTCTGACAGAAATAATGAAAAACTGTTTTTT | TRBJ1-4 | once | TRBV7-1 | .
CASSQQGDGNTIYF | TGTGCCAGCAGCCAACAAGGGGACGGAAACACCATATATTTT | TRBJ1-3 | . | TRBV16 | .
CSVQVGGKNTEAFF | TGCAGCGTCCAGGTGGGGGGGAAGAACACTGAAGCTTTCTTT | TRBJ1-1 | . | TRBV29-1 | .
CASRFREGLAEAFF | TGTGCCAGCAGGTTTCGCGAGGGGCTCGCTGAAGCTTTCTTT | TRBJ1-1 | . | TRBV11-3 | .
CASSYSLCGVNYGYTF | TGTGCCAGCAGTTATTCGTTGTGTGGAGTTAACTATGGCTACACCTTC | TRBJ1-2 | . | TRBV6-7 | .
CASSTGGGAAWEQYF | TGTGCCAGCTCAACGGGCGGGGGGGCAGCTTGGGAGCAGTACTTC | TRBJ2-7 | once | TRBV18 | TRBD2
CASSPGLAAQTQYF | TGTGCCAGCAGCCCGGGACTAGCGGCCCAGACCCAGTACTTC | TRBJ2-5 | . | TRBV11-3 | TRBD2
CASSPRLQQTYNEQFF | TGCGCCAGCAGCCCTCGCCTACAACAGACCTACAATGAGCAGTTCTTC | TRBJ2-1 | . | TRBV1 | .
CASSLGTDRNYGYTF | TGTGCCAGTAGTCTCGGGACAGACAGGAACTATGGCTACACCTTC | TRBJ1-2 | . | TRBV19 | TRBD1
CASSLGPAGGAKSTEAFF | TGCGCCAGCAGCTTGGGGCCGGCGGGGGGCGCGAAGAGCACTGAAGCTTTCTTT | TRBJ1-1 | . | TRBV5-1 | .
CASSQVLVTSKYF | TGCGCCAGCAGCCAAGTTCTGGTCACTAGTAAGTACTTC | TRBJ2-7 | . | TRBV1 | .
CASSVRRLESYNEQFF | TGTGCCAGCAGCGTCCGGCGGCTAGAGTCCTACAATGAGCAGTTCTTC | TRBJ2-1 | . | TRBV14 | .
CASSLGSMNTEAFF | TGTGCCAGCAGCTTAGGCAGCATGAACACTGAAGCTTTCTTT | TRBJ1-1 | . | TRBV11-3 | .
CASSYAASGINEQFF | TGTGCCAGCAGTTACGCGGCTAGCGGGATCAATGAGCAGTTCTTC | TRBJ2-1 | . | TRBV6-8 | TRBD2
CASSDRGGAWKETQYF | TGTGCCAGCAGCGACAGGGGCGGCGCGTGGAAAGAGACCCAGTACTTC | TRBJ2-5 | . | TRBV11-3 | TRBD1
CASSPLRDRKNGYTF | TGTGCCAGCAGCCCCCTCCGGGACAGGAAAAATGGCTACACCTTC | TRBJ1-2 | . | TRBV28 | TRBD1
CASSKQGEDTEAFF | TGCGCCAGCTCTAAACAGGGCGAGGACACTGAAGCTTTCTTT | TRBJ1-1 | . | TRBV5-1 | .
CASSPSGGDYEQYF | TGTGCCAGCTCACCGAGCGGGGGTGATTACGAGCAGTACTTC | TRBJ2-7 | . | TRBV18 | TRBD2
CASSQDFGANVLTF | TGTGCCAGCAGCCAGGACTTTGGGGCCAACGTCCTGACTTTC | TRBJ2-6 | . | TRBV6-8 | .
CASNSRMGSGNTIYF | TGTGCCAGCAATTCCCGAATGGGGTCTGGAAACACCATATATTTT | TRBJ1-3 | . | TRBV6-8 | .
CASSYLAGEETQYF | TGTGCCAGCAGTTACCTAGCGGGGGAAGAGACCCAGTACTTC | TRBJ2-5 | . | TRBV6-8 | TRBD2
CASSRTGGRYEQYF | TGTGCCAGCAGCCGGACAGGGGGTAGGTACGAGCAGTACTTC | TRBJ2-7 | . | TRBV11-3 | TRBD1
CASSLDPGTGPTGYTF | TGTGCCAGCAGCTTAGATCCTGGGACAGGGCCCACGGGCTACACCTTC | TRBJ1-2 | . | TRBV11-3 | TRBD1
CATSDFSGANVLTF | TGTGCCACCAGCGACTTTTCGGGGGCCAACGTCCTGACTTTC | TRBJ2-6 | . | TRBV15 | .
CASSLRTSTTGELFF | TGTGCCAGCAGCTTAAGGACAAGCACCACCGGGGAGCTGTTTTTT | TRBJ2-2 | . | TRBV11-3 | .